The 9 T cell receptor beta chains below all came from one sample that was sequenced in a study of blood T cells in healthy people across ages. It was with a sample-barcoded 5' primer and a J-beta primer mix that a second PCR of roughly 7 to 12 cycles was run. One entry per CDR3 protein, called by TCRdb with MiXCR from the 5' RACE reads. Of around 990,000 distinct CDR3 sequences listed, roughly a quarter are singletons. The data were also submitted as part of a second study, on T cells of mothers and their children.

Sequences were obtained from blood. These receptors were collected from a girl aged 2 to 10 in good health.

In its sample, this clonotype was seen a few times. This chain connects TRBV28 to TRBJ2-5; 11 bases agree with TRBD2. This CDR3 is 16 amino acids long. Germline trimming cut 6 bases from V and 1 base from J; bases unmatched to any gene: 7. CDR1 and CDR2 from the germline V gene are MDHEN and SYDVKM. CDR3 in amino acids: CASSLGTSGPQETQYF. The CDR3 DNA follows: TGTGCCAGCAGCCTCGGGACTAGCGGTCCCCAAGAGACCCAGTACTTC.

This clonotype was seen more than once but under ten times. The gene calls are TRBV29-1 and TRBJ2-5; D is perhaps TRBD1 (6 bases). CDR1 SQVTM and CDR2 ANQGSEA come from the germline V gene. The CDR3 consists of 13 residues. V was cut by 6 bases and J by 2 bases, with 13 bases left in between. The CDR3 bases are TGCAGCGTCCCGAGGGGGAATCAAGAGACCCAGTACTTC. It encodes CSVPRGNQETQYF.

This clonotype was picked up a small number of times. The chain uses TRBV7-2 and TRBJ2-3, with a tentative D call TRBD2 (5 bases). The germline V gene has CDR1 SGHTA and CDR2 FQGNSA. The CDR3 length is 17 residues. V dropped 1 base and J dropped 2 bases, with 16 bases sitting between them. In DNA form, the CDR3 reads TGTGCCAGCAGCTTAGAGCCAGCGGTGTACTTCACAGATACGCAGTATTTT. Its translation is CASSLEPAVYFTDTQYF. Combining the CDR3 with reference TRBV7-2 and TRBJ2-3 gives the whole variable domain GAGVSQSPSNKVTEKGKDVELRCDPISGHTALYWYRQSLGQGLEFLIYFQGNSAPDKSGLPSDRFSAERTGGSVSTLTIQRTQQEDSAVYLCASSLEPAVYFTDTQYFGPGTRLTVL.

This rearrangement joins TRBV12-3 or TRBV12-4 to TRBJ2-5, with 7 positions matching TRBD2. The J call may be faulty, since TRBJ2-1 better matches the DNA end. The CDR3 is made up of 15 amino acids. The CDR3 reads CASSLPPGLHNEQFF. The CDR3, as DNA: TGTGCCAGCAGTCTCCCTCCGGGACTACACAATGAGCAGTTCTTC.

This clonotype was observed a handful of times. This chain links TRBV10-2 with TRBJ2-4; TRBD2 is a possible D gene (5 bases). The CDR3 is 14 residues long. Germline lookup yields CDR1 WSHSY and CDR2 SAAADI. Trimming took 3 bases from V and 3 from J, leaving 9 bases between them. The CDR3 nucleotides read TGCGCCAGCAGTGAACTCGGGATCAAAAACATTCAGTACTTC. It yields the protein CASSELGIKNIQYF.

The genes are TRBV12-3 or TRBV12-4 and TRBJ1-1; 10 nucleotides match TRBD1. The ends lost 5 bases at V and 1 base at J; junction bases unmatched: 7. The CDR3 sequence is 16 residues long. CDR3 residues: CASSDRGRRGNTEAFF. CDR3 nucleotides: TGTGCCAGCAGTGACAGGGGGCGAAGAGGGAACACTGAAGCTTTCTTT.

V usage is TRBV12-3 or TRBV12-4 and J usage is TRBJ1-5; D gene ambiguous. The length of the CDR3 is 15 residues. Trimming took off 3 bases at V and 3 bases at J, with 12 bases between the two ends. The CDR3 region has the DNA TGTGCCAGCAGTTTGGGGAGGGCGTACAATCAGCCCCAGCATTTT. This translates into CASSLGRAYNQPQHF.

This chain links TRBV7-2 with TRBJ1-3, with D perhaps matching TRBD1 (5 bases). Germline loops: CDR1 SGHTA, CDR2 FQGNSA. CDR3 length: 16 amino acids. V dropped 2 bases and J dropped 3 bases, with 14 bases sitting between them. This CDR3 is CASSLWQGVIGNTIYF. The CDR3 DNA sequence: TGTGCCAGCAGCTTATGGCAGGGAGTAATTGGAAACACCATATATTTT.

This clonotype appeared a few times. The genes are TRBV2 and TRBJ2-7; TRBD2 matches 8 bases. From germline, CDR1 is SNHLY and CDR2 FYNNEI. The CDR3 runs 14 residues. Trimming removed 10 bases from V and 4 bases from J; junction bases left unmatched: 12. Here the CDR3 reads CATTGTRGGYEQYF. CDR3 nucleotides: TGTGCCACCACCGGGACTCGGGGGGGATACGAGCAGTACTTC.